The T cell receptor (beta chain) described here comes from a study of blood T cell repertoires in COVID-19. Across the study: Sites in the United States, Italy and Spain provided acute and convalescent COVID-19 samples. PBMCs, B-cell-depleted T cells, or T cells were the source of the cDNA or gDNA that made up the material.

CDR3 size: 18 residues. The V segment lost 4 bases and the J segment 1 base; nucleotides outside the gene matches: 14. The germline V gene has CDR1 SGDLS and CDR2 YYNGEE. Authors' analysis steps: Quantification of nucleated cells was approximated via reference gene primer amplification. Clones were read by immunoSEQ multiplex PCR, and TCRdb kept only the in-frame ones, dropping some. That table is the source of V, J and clone size, and D and trimming were worked out from the DNA. Among roughly 250,000 clones listed, about 83% were seen once. The source of this sequence is a human donor in a cohort sampled during active COVID-19. Material: peripheral blood. The V and J genes are TRBV9 and TRBJ1-5; 7 positions agree with TRBD1. CDR3 region: CASSLLDRAGLSNQPQHF. The CDR3, as DNA: TGTGCCAGCAGCCTACTCGACAGGGCAGGCCTAAGCAATCAGCCCCAGCATTTT.